The 15 T cell receptor beta chains below come from one sample, sequenced in a study. From the RT-PCR reads, TCRdb called clonotypes with MiXCR, one entry per CDR3 protein. Among fewer than 800,000 distinct CDR3 sequences, approximately 15% were seen once, and the ten largest hold 3.6%. The source material was memory CD4+ T cells from blood. All receptors derive from a female donor in good health, serving as a healthy control.

This clonotype has more than one count but fewer than ten. The chain is built from TRBV10-1 and TRBJ2-1, with D hard to call. Germline values: CDR1 WNHNN, CDR2 SYGVQD (reference sequence). V dropped 4 bases and J dropped 0 bases, with 13 bases sitting between them. CDR3 length: 16 residues. The CDR3 bases are TGCGCCAGCAGTGGGTCCGGGTCGCGCTCCTACAATGAGCAGTTCTTC. Encoded protein: CASSGSGSRSYNEQFF.

In this sample, this clonotype turned up many times. The V and J genes are TRBV20-1 and TRBJ2-5; 8 bases match TRBD2. This CDR3 contains 15 residues. Germline V CDR1 and CDR2: DFQATT, SNEGSKA (reference sequence). V shed 1 base and J 3 bases; nucleotides not matched to a gene: 7. Here the CDR3 DNA reads TGCAGTGCTAGAGGGGGTCGAGCGGGGGAAGAGACCCAGTACTTC. It is translated as CSARGGRAGEETQYF.

The chain recombines TRBV9 with TRBJ2-2; D might be TRBD1 or TRBD2, each matching 5 bases. This CDR3 is 14 amino acids long. Trimming took 7 bases from V and 3 from J, leaving 13 bases between them. CDR1 SGDLS and CDR2 YYNGEE come from the germline V gene. This CDR3 reads CASAWGWDTGELFF. CDR3 nucleotides: TGTGCCAGCGCCTGGGGGTGGGACACCGGGGAGCTGTTTTTT.

This clonotype showed up just a few times. The chain is built from TRBV7-9 and TRBJ2-2; D uncertain. Germline CDR1 and CDR2: SEHNR and FQNEAQ (reference sequence). The CDR3 has 14 residues. Deletions cut 6 bases from V and 3 bases from J, with 11 bases between. The CDR3, as DNA: TGTGCCAGCAGGTTAAAGCGCGACACCGGGGAGCTGTTTTTT. Its protein product is CASRLKRDTGELFF.

This clonotype was seen more than once but under ten times. J is TRBJ2-3 and V is TRBV5-8; D gene unclear. Looked up from germline, CDR1 is SGHTS and CDR2 is YDEGEE. Trimming pared 1 base from V and 0 bases from J, leaving 9 bases between. This CDR3 region has 15 residues. The CDR3 loop is CASSLFGSSTDTQYF. In DNA form, the CDR3 reads TGTGCCAGCAGCTTGTTCGGAAGTAGCACAGATACGCAGTATTTT. Based on the CDR3 plus reference TRBV5-8 and TRBJ2-3, the full variable domain is EAGVTQSPTHLIKTRGQQATLRCSPISGHTSVYWYQQALGLGLQFLLWYDEGEERNRGNFPPRFSGRQFPNYSSELNVNALELEDSALYLCASSLFGSSTDTQYFGPGTRLTVL.

The V call is TRBV6-5, the J call TRBJ2-1, with TRBD1 matching 10 bases. CDR1 and CDR2 (germline): MNHEY, SVGAGI. The CDR3 length is 16 residues. V lost 2 bases and J lost 6; bases outside the gene matches: 7. In DNA, the CDR3 is TGTGCCAGCAGTTACCCCCACGGGACAGGGGTCAATGAGCAGTTCTTC. Amino acid sequence: CASSYPHGTGVNEQFF.

This clonotype was recorded many times. Here the CDR3 reads CSASWAMSSYNEQFF. The CDR3 DNA sequence: TGCAGTGCTAGTTGGGCCATGAGCTCCTACAATGAGCAGTTCTTC. This rearrangement joins TRBV20-1 to TRBJ2-1; D remains unclear. Germline assignment: CDR1 DFQATT and CDR2 SNEGSKA (reference sequence). CDR3 length: 15 residues. The V and J ends lost 3 bases and 0 bases respectively, with 12 bases between them.

The sample holds a few counts of this clonotype. The chain employs TRBV12-3 or TRBV12-4 and TRBJ1-2, with D possibly TRBD1 on 6 matching bases. The CDR3 is 12 amino acids. V was pared by 6 bases and J by 8 bases, with 13 bases between. CDR3 amino acids: CASRRDIQGYTF. For the CDR3, the DNA is TGTGCCAGCAGACGGGACATTCAAGGCTACACCTTC.

The table lists this clonotype with a few counts. The rearrangement joins TRBV28 to TRBJ2-1, with 12 bases aligning to TRBD2. V trimming: 4 bases; J trimming: 2 bases; junction bases outside the gene matches: 9. This CDR3 contains 18 residues. Germline V gene sequence: CDR1 MDHEN, CDR2 SYDVKM. The CDR3 coding sequence is TGTGCCAGCAGTTCGACTAGCGGGAGAGGTTCGCCCTACAATGAGCAGTTCTTC. The encoded protein is CASSSTSGRGSPYNEQFF.

This clonotype was observed a few times. This rearrangement joins TRBV12-5 to TRBJ2-2; 7 bases agree with TRBD2. The germline gives CDR1 LGHNT, CDR2 FRNRAP. The CDR3 is 18 residues long. With V trimmed by 6 bases and J by 5 bases, 18 bases remained unmatched. The CDR3 nucleotides are TGTGCTAGTGGCAGAGGGTTAGGACTAGTCGAAGTTACCGGGGAGCTGTTTTTT. Translating gives CASGRGLGLVEVTGELFF.

In DNA, the CDR3 is TGTGCCAGCAGATGGAGGGACAGGGGGATAGGAGCTGGAAACACCATATATTTT. Translation gives CASRWRDRGIGAGNTIYF. The genes are TRBV28 and TRBJ1-3; 11 nucleotides line up with TRBD1. Germline V CDR1 and CDR2: MDHEN, SYDVKM. The CDR3 is 18 amino acids. J gave up 2 bases and V 6 bases, and 12 bases lay outside the gene matches.

The rearrangement uses TRBV28 and TRBJ2-7; unclear D gene. This CDR3 comprises 14 residues. The germline V gene has CDR1 MDHEN and CDR2 SYDVKM. V was pared by 7 bases and J by 2 bases, with 15 bases between. CDR3 amino acids: CASTPLHRPYEQYF. CDR3 in DNA: TGTGCCAGCACCCCCTTACATAGGCCCTACGAGCAGTACTTC.

V gene TRBV2 combines with J gene TRBJ2-1; D remains ambiguous. The germline gives CDR1 SNHLY, CDR2 FYNNEI. V was shortened by 5 bases and J by 6 bases, with 8 bases between the two germline ends. The CDR3 is made up of 12 amino acids. Here the CDR3 DNA reads TGTGCCAGCAGTAAACTAATCAATGAGCAGTTCTTC. This sequence encodes CASSKLINEQFF. The variable domain in full, completed from reference TRBV2 and TRBJ2-1, reads EPEVTQTPSHQVTQMGQEVILRCVPISNHLYFYWYRQILGQKVEFLVSFYNNEISEKSEIFDDQFSVERPDGSNFTLKIRSTKLEDSAMYFCASSKLINEQFFGPGTRLTVL.

The rearrangement uses TRBV20-1 and TRBJ2-3, with D possibly called TRBD1 or TRBD2 (6 bases each). Germline lookup yields CDR1 DFQATT and CDR2 SNEGSKA (reference sequence). This CDR3 comprises 12 residues. V was pared by 8 bases and J by 7 bases, with 16 bases between. CDR3 residues: CSHKGGGYTQYF. The CDR3, as DNA: TGCAGTCACAAAGGGGGAGGTTATACGCAGTATTTT.

This sequence joins TRBV5-1 and TRBJ1-1; no reliable D call. The germline V gene has CDR1 SGHRS and CDR2 YFSETQ. This CDR3 is built from 14 residues. V gave up 4 bases and J gave up 3 bases, with 13 bases separating them. The CDR3 region has the DNA TGCGCCAGCAGCCCTGGGGAGTGGGACACTGAAGCTTTCTTT. As protein: CASSPGEWDTEAFF. Full variable domain (outside the CDR3, taken from reference TRBV5-1 and TRBJ1-1): KAGVTQTPRYLIKTRGQQVTLSCSPISGHRSVSWYQQTPGQGLQFLFEYFSETQRNKGNFPGRFSGRQFSNSRSEMNVSTLELGDSALYLCASSPGEWDTEAFFGQGTRLTVV.